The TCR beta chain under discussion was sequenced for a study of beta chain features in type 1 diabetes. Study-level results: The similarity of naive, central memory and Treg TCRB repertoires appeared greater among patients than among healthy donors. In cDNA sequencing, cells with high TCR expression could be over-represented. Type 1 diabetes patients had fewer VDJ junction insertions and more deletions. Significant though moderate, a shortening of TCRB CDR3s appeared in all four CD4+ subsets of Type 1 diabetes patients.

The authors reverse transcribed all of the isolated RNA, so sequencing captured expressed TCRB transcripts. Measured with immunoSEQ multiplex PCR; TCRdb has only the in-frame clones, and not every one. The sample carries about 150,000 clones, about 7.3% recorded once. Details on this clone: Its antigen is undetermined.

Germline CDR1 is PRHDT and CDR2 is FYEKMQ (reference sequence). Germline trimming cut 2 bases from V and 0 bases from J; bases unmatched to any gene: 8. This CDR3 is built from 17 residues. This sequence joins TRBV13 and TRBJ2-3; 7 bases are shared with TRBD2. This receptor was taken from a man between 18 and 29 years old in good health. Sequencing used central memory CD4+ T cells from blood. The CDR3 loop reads CASSLSRGGGSTDTQYF. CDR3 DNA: TGTGCCAGCAGCTTATCGAGAGGCGGGGGTAGCACAGATACGCAGTATTTT.